The clone carrying this T cell receptor beta chain occurred once. This sample was included in a study of technical replicates of blood from several donors. Repertoires were generated with immunoSEQ multiplex PCR, while TCRdb's copy carries only in-frame clones and drops some. The sample records tens of thousands of clones, around 90% being singletons. The CDR3 spans 14 residues. Germline V gene data show CDR1 as SGDLS and CDR2 as YYNGEE. Trimming took off 2 bases at V and 8 bases at J, with 14 bases between the two ends. This sequence was found in a human donor in good health. The genes are TRBV9 and TRBJ1-5; the D gene is possibly TRBD1 (6 bases). Sequencing was done on a sample of T cells isolated from PBMCs. In DNA, the CDR3 is TGTGCCAGCAGCGTGAGTCTCAGGGGTGAGCCCCAGCATTTT. Protein sequence: CASSVSLRGEPQHF.